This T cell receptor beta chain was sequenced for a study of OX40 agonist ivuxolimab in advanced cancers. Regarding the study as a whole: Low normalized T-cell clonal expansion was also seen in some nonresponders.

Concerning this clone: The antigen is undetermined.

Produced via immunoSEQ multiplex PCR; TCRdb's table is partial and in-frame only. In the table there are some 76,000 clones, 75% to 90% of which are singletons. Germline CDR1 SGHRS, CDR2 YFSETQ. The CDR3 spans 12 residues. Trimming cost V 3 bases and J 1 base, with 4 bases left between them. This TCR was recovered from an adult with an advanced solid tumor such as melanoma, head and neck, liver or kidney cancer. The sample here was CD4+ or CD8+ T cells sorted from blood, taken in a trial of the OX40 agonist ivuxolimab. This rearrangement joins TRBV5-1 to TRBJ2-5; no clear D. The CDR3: CASSSVQETQYF. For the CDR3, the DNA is TGCGCCAGCAGCTCCGTCCAAGAGACCCAGTACTTC.